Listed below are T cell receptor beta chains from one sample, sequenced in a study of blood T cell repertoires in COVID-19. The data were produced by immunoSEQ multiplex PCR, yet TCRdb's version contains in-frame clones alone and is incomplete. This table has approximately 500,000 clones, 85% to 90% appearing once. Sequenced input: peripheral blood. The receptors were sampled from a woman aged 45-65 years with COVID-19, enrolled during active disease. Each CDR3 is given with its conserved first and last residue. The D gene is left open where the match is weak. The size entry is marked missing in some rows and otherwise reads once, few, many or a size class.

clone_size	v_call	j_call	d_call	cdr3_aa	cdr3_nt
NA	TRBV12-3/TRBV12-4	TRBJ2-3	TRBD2	CATSGGGDTQYF	TGTGCCACTAGCGGGGGTGGGGATACGCAGTATTTT
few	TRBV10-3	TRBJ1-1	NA	CAISESTGGRNTEAFF	TGTGCCATCAGTGAGTCGACGGGAGGAAGGAACACTGAAGCTTTCTTT
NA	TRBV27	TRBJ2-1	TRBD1	CASSYGTANEQFF	TGTGCCAGCAGCTACGGGACAGCCAATGAGCAGTTCTTC
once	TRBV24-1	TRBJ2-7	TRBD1	CATSDPTGGPRNEQYF	TGTGCCACCAGTGATCCTACAGGGGGCCCCAGGAACGAGCAGTACTTC
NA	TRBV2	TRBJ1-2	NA	CASSVAGLSGYTF	TGTGCCAGCAGTGTGGCAGGGCTGAGTGGCTACACCTTC
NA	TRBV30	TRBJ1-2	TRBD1	CAWTGQGNTYGYTF	TGTGCCTGGACCGGACAGGGGAATACGTATGGCTACACCTTC
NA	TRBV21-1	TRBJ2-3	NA	CASSKKGQGPTDTQYF	TGTGCCAGCAGCAAAAAGGGACAGGGCCCCACAGATACGCAGTATTTT
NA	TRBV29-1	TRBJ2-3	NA	CSVEDGGGGLTDTQYF	TGCAGCGTTGAAGATGGGGGCGGGGGCCTCACAGATACGCAGTATTTT
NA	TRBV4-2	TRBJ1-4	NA	CASSQDDDRMGKKLFF	TGTGCCAGCAGCCAAGATGATGACAGAATGGGGAAAAAACTGTTTTTT
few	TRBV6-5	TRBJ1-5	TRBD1	CASRGQGDQPQHF	TGTGCCAGCCGGGGACAGGGAGATCAGCCCCAGCATTTT
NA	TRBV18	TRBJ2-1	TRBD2	CASSRAQTSGGSPYNEQFF	TGTGCCAGCTCTCGGGCTCAGACTAGCGGGGGGTCACCCTACAATGAGCAGTTCTTC
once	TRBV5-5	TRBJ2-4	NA	CASSLVKRTQAKNIQYF	TGTGCCAGCAGCTTGGTGAAACGGACACAAGCCAAAAACATTCAGTACTTC
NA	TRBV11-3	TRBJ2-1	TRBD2	CASSLGGGAGNEQFF	TGTGCCAGCAGCTTAGGCGGGGGGGCCGGGAATGAGCAGTTCTTC
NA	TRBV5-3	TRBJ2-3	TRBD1	CARSQGQSTDTQYF	TGTGCCAGAAGCCAGGGACAGAGCACAGATACGCAGTATTTT
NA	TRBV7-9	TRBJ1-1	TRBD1	CASSLQTGDTEAFF	TGTGCCAGCAGCTTACAGACAGGGGACACTGAAGCTTTCTTT
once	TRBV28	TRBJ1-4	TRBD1	CASRHHRDRREKLFF	TGTGCCAGCAGGCACCACCGGGACAGAAGGGAAAAACTGTTTTTT
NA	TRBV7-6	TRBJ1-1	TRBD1	CASSLGTGGYNTEAFF	TGTGCCAGCAGCTTGGGGACAGGGGGTTACAACACTGAAGCTTTCTTT
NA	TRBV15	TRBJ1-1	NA	CATSPFVNTEAFF	TGTGCCACCAGCCCTTTCGTGAACACTGAAGCTTTCTTT
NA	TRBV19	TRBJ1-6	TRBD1	CASRDRGYNSPLHF	TGTGCCAGTAGGGACAGGGGTTATAATTCACCCCTCCACTTT
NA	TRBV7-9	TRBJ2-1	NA	CASSLGWGDYNEQFF	TGTGCCAGCAGCTTAGGGTGGGGGGACTACAATGAGCAGTTCTTC
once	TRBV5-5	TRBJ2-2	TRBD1	CASSRFLTGGLGTGELFF	TGTGCCAGCAGCCGATTCCTCACAGGGGGCCTAGGGACCGGGGAGCTGTTTTTT
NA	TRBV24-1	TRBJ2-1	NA	CATSAWRGNEQFF	TGTGCCACCAGTGCCTGGAGGGGAAATGAGCAGTTCTTC
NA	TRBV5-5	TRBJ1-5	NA	CASTRTGEGQPQHF	TGTGCCAGCACCCGGACGGGGGAGGGTCAGCCCCAGCATTTT
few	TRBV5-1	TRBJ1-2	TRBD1	CASSDRTGNGYTF	TGCGCCAGCAGCGATAGGACAGGGAATGGCTACACCTTC
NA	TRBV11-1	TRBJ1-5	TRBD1	CANSPVGQLNQPQHF	TGTGCCAACTCTCCGGTGGGACAGCTTAATCAGCCCCAGCATTTT
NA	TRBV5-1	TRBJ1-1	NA	CASSLTGRDTEAFF	TGCGCCAGCAGCTTGACAGGGCGGGACACTGAAGCTTTCTTT
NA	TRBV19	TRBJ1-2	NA	CATVDFYGYTF	TGTGCCACGGTCGATTTCTATGGCTACACCTTC
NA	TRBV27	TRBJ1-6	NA	CASRWGGGKNSPLHF	TGTGCCAGCCGATGGGGCGGGGGCAAGAATTCACCCCTCCACTTT
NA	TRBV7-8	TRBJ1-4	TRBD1	CASSLRLRQGRDEKLFF	TGTGCCAGCAGCTTAAGACTTAGACAGGGAAGGGATGAAAAACTGTTTTTT
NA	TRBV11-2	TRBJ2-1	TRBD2	CASSSSGGYYYNEQFF	TGTGCCAGCAGCTCCAGCGGGGGGTACTACTACAATGAGCAGTTCTTC
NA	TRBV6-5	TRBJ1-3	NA	CASSLQVSGNTIYF	TGTGCCAGCAGTCTACAGGTCTCTGGAAACACCATATATTTT
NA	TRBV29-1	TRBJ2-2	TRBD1	CSVLQGAVGELFF	TGCAGCGTCTTACAGGGGGCGGTCGGGGAGCTGTTTTTT
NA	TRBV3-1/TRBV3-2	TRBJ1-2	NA	CASSHYPDRMGGYTF	TGTGCCAGCAGCCATTACCCCGACAGGATGGGTGGCTACACCTTC
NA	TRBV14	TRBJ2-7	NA	CASSQDVRSRGYEQYF	TGTGCCAGCAGCCAAGATGTAAGATCCCGGGGTTACGAGCAGTACTTC
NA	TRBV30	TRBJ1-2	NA	CAWSWGGLGGYTF	TGTGCCTGGAGTTGGGGGGGGCTCGGAGGCTACACCTTC
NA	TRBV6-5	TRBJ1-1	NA	CASRGGGTEAFF	TGTGCCAGCAGGGGGGGAGGCACTGAAGCTTTCTTT
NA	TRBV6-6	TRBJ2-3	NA	CASSYVTGSTDTQYF	TGTGCCAGCAGTTACGTCACGGGTAGCACAGATACGCAGTATTTT
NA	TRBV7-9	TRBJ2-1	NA	CASSADGPHEQFF	TGTGCCAGCAGCGCAGATGGTCCCCATGAGCAGTTCTTC
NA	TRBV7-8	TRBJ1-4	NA	CASSLASTGATNEKLFF	TGTGCCAGCAGCTTAGCGAGTACGGGGGCAACTAATGAAAAACTGTTTTTT
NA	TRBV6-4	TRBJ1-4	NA	CASSDSSQQGLANEKLFF	TGTGCCAGCAGTGACTCTTCCCAACAGGGTCTTGCTAATGAAAAACTGTTTTTT
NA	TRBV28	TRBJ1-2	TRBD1	CASSFVAGTGQGVSYGYTF	TGTGCCAGCAGTTTCGTAGCGGGTACGGGACAGGGGGTTAGCTATGGCTACACCTTC
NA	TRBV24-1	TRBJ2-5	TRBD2	CATSDTSGAHQETQYF	TGTGCCACCAGTGACACTAGCGGGGCCCACCAAGAGACCCAGTACTTC
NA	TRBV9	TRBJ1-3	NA	CASSAGLSSGNTIYF	TGTGCCAGCAGCGCCGGACTGAGCTCTGGAAACACCATATATTTT
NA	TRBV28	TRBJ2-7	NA	CASSRPVVRNEQYF	TGTGCCAGCAGTCGTCCCGTGGTCAGGAACGAGCAGTACTTC
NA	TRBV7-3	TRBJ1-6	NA	CASSLRGGSPLHF	TGTGCCAGCAGCTTAAGGGGGGGTTCACCCCTCCACTTT